This T cell receptor beta chain was observed in a study of early T cells in non-severe SARS-CoV-2 infection. Overall study: Unsorted whole blood bulk RNA was sequenced, with unpaired chains. The study's findings and limits: Comparison of clonotypes with VDJdb favored anti-spike CD8 responses while missing private and CD4 specificities.

This CDR3 has 15 residues. CDR1 and CDR2 from the germline V gene are LGHNA and YNFKEQ. V lost 3 bases and J lost 2, with 14 bases in between. Molecules of cDNA were individually given unique molecular identifiers that were attached to them. In TCRdb, the 5' RACE reads were re-called with MiXCR into one record per CDR3 protein. Of 45,000 to 55,000 distinct CDR3 sequences listed, approximately 6% are singletons. This clonotype showed up many times. Its antigen is not known. Specimen: whole blood. This TCR was sampled from an adult who was a healthcare worker with PCR-confirmed SARS-CoV-2 infection or an uninfected control (not recorded which). The chain uses TRBV4-2 and TRBJ2-7, with D possibly TRBD1 on 6 matching bases. The CDR3 DNA reads TGTGCCAGCAGCCACCTTAAGACAGGAACCTACGAGCAGTACTTC. Translation gives CASSHLKTGTYEQYF.